The next 26 T cell receptor beta chains were all read from a single sample in a study of cytomegalovirus exposure and HLA in healthy donors. The PCR contained 60 Vbeta and 13 Jbeta primers. Data came from immunoSEQ multiplex PCR; TCRdb stores just in-frame clones and leaves some out. The sample contains approximately 290,000 clones, 80% of which appear only once. Source material: PBMCs. The receptors originated from a girl aged 2 to 9 in good health and CMV-seronegative.

This clone was seen a few times. The chain employs TRBV5-1 and TRBJ1-2, with D hard to call. CDR1 and CDR2 (germline): SGHRS, YFSETQ. V lost 1 base to trimming and J lost 2 bases, with 3 bases between them. The CDR3 sequence is 12 residues long. The CDR3 nucleotides are TGCGCCAGCAGCTTGCGGAACTATGGCTACACCTTC. Translation gives CASSLRNYGYTF. The variable domain in full, completed from reference TRBV5-1 and TRBJ1-2, reads KAGVTQTPRYLIKTRGQQVTLSCSPISGHRSVSWYQQTPGQGLQFLFEYFSETQRNKGNFPGRFSGRQFSNSRSEMNVSTLELGDSALYLCASSLRNYGYTFGSGTRLTVV.

This chain uses TRBV10-3 with TRBJ2-5; 11 bases are shared with TRBD1. The DNA end is more similar to TRBJ2-7, so the J call may be wrong. Germline V CDR1 and CDR2: ENHRY, SYGVKD. The CDR3 covers 15 residues. CDR3 in DNA: TGTGCCATCAGTGACGGACAGGGGGCTACCTACGAGCAGTACTTC. Translation: CAISDGQGATYEQYF.

This clone was seen only once. The chain has TRBV5-4 and TRBJ1-4; D not certain. Looked up from germline, CDR1 is SGHNT and CDR2 is YYREEE (reference sequence). The CDR3 sequence is 15 residues long. Trimming shortened V by 0 bases and J by 2 bases, and 8 bases separated the two germline ends. The CDR3 region has the DNA TGTGCCAGCAGCTTGGAGGGAGGCACTAATGAAAAACTGTTTTTT. Its protein is CASSLEGGTNEKLFF.

The rearrangement uses TRBV27 and TRBJ2-2; 7 positions agree with TRBD2. The CDR3 totals 14 residues. Trimming at V came to 3 bases and at J to 7 bases, leaving 5 bases not matched to a gene. CDR1 and CDR2 from the germline V gene are MNHEY and SMNVEV (reference sequence). The CDR3 sequence: CASSLGLKIGELFF. CDR3 DNA: TGTGCCAGCAGTTTGGGACTAAAAATCGGGGAGCTGTTTTTT.

The V and J genes are TRBV29-1 and TRBJ2-3, with 8 bases lining up with TRBD2. This CDR3 has 14 amino acids. The germline V gene has CDR1 SQVTM and CDR2 ANQGSEA. Trimming took 3 bases from V and 2 from J; bases not matched to a gene: 4. Here the CDR3 reads CSVDGGGLTDTQYF. The CDR3 DNA reads TGCAGCGTTGATGGCGGGGGGCTCACAGATACGCAGTATTTT.

V usage is TRBV4-2 and J usage is TRBJ2-7, with 10 nucleotides matching TRBD1. J was trimmed by 2 bases and V by 5 bases; bases with no gene match: 9. The CDR3 runs 16 residues. Germline V lookup: CDR1 LGHNA, CDR2 YNFKEQ. CDR3 amino acids: CASSVPTGQGTYEQYF. DNA for the CDR3: TGTGCCAGCAGCGTACCCACGGGACAGGGGACCTACGAGCAGTACTTC.

The chain is built from TRBV5-8 and TRBJ1-6, with a tentative D call TRBD1 (5 bases). Deletions cut 9 bases from V and 10 bases from J, with 20 bases between. Germline CDR1 and CDR2: SGHTS and YDEGEE. This CDR3 contains 14 residues. The chain's CDR3 is CANNRGLVWSPLHF. In DNA form, the CDR3 reads TGTGCCAACAATCGGGGGTTGGTGTGGTCACCCCTCCACTTT.

This chain connects TRBV27 to TRBJ2-1; 9 nucleotides match TRBD2. The CDR3 sequence is 14 residues long. The germline V gene encodes CDR1 MNHEY and CDR2 SMNVEV (reference sequence). The ends lost 7 bases at V and 5 bases at J; junction bases unmatched: 6. This chain's CDR3 is CASKGGRAHNEQFF. CDR3 nucleotides: TGTGCCAGCAAAGGCGGGAGGGCCCACAATGAGCAGTTCTTC.

This sequence joins TRBV4-1 and TRBJ2-1; TRBD2 matches at 10 bases. V shed 0 bases, J shed 7 bases, and the junction held 9 bases outside the gene matches. CDR1 is MGHRA, CDR2 YSYEKL, per germline. The CDR3 loop spans 17 amino acids. CDR3 DNA sequence: TGCGCCAGCAGCCAAGAAAGACATAGCGGGAGGAAAAATGAGCAGTTCTTC. This codes for CASSQERHSGRKNEQFF.

The chain links TRBV9 to TRBJ2-7; no firm D call. Deletions cut 0 bases from V and 2 bases from J, with 9 bases between. The CDR3 sequence is 14 residues long. Per the germline V gene, CDR1 is SGDLS and CDR2 is YYNGEE. The CDR3 coding sequence is TGTGCCAGCAGCGTAGACAGCACCCCCTACGAGCAGTACTTC. Protein: CASSVDSTPYEQYF.

The chain employs TRBV28 and TRBJ2-3; the D is unclear. The V and J ends lost 7 bases and 8 bases respectively, with 10 bases between them. The CDR3 sequence is 11 residues long. Germline V gene data show CDR1 as MDHEN and CDR2 as SYDVKM. CDR3 in DNA: TGTGCCAGCACTATTGAGGCTACGCAGTATTTT. Amino acids: CASTIEATQYF.

This chain links TRBV9 with TRBJ1-1, with D unresolved. This CDR3 comprises 11 residues. The V end was cut by 3 bases, the J end by 6 bases, with 6 bases between. The germline V gene has CDR1 SGDLS and CDR2 YYNGEE. This chain's CDR3 is CASSGRPEAFF. CDR3 nucleotide sequence: TGTGCCAGCAGCGGGAGGCCTGAAGCTTTCTTT.

The J gene is TRBJ2-7, the V gene TRBV7-9; TRBD1 agrees at 11 bases. The germline V gene encodes CDR1 SEHNR and CDR2 FQNEAQ (reference sequence). V lost 5 bases, J lost 2 bases, and 8 bases stayed unmatched. This CDR3 has 16 amino acids. The CDR3: CASSKNPGQGAYEQYF. CDR3 nucleotides: TGTGCCAGCAGCAAAAATCCGGGACAGGGGGCCTACGAGCAGTACTTC.

The rearrangement links TRBV10-3 to TRBJ2-7; D uncertain. V lost 0 bases and J lost 2, with 11 bases in between. Germline V CDR1 and CDR2: ENHRY, SYGVKD. This CDR3 is 15 amino acids long. The CDR3 coding sequence is TGTGCCATCAGTGAGTCGAGACTGGAGCCCTACGAGCAGTACTTC. Translating it yields CAISESRLEPYEQYF.

This clone was observed a handful of times. The CDR3 is CASSLDMQGNYGYTF. CDR3 DNA: TGTGCCAGCAGCTTAGATATGCAGGGGAACTATGGCTACACCTTC. This chain joins TRBV7-9 and TRBJ1-2, with TRBD1 as a possible D gene (6 bases). Germline CDR1 and CDR2: SEHNR and FQNEAQ (reference sequence). The CDR3 loop spans 15 amino acids. Trimming removed 1 base from V and 2 bases from J, with 11 bases in between.

The rearrangement links TRBV29-1 to TRBJ2-3; 10 bases are shared with TRBD2. The V gene end was trimmed by 5 bases and the J gene end by 6 bases; junction bases not matched to a gene: 5. Germline assignment: CDR1 SQVTM and CDR2 ANQGSEA. The CDR3 has 13 amino acids. The chain's CDR3 is CSVRPGLADTQYF. CDR3 in DNA: TGCAGCGTTCGACCGGGACTAGCGGATACGCAGTATTTT.

The V and J genes are TRBV7-9 and TRBJ1-4, with 8 bases matching TRBD1. This CDR3 is built from 15 residues. V dropped 6 bases and J dropped 5; count of bases not matched to a gene: 8. Germline CDR1 SEHNR, CDR2 FQNEAQ (reference sequence). The CDR3 sequence: CASRRSGQGNEKLFF. For the CDR3, the DNA is TGTGCCAGCAGACGTTCCGGACAGGGCAATGAAAAACTGTTTTTT.

This clone has only one observation. V and J are TRBV9 and TRBJ1-2, with D unclear. CDR3 length equals 10 residues. Germline V gives CDR1 SGDLS, CDR2 YYNGEE. The V gene lost 3 bases and the J gene lost 13 bases, with 10 bases spanning the gap. The CDR3 DNA follows: TGTGCCAGCAGCGGATTCAGGCTCACCTTC. It yields the protein CASSGFRLTF.

The chain links TRBV9 to TRBJ2-1; D may be TRBD2 (6 bases). The germline V gene has CDR1 SGDLS and CDR2 YYNGEE. The CDR3 totals 14 residues. V lost 3 bases, J lost 8 bases, and 15 bases lay in between. The CDR3 coding sequence is TGTGCCAGCAGCGCCCGACTAGGTGGGGATGAGCAGTTCTTC. The encoded protein is CASSARLGGDEQFF.

Points on this clone: At one boundary the junction diverges from the germline segment, which might be a read error. This sample includes further DNA sequences coding for the same CDR3. The rearrangement uses TRBV7-8 and TRBJ2-7, with 10 bases lining up with TRBD2. The CDR3 length is 15 residues. Germline values: CDR1 SGHVS, CDR2 FQNEAQ. The CDR3 DNA sequence: TGCGCCAGCAGCCCACCGGGACTAGCGTTGTACGAGCAGTACTTC. Protein product: CASSPPGLALYEQYF.

V is TRBV7-9 and J is TRBJ2-1; 10 bases fit TRBD2. J was trimmed by 7 bases and V by 6 bases; bases with no gene match: 9. Looked up from germline, CDR1 is SEHNR and CDR2 is FQNEAQ (reference sequence). This CDR3 is built from 15 residues. CDR3 bases: TGTGCCAGCAGTCCAGCGGGGGGGCTGATTAATGAGCAGTTCTTC. This gives the protein CASSPAGGLINEQFF.

This chain links TRBV5-5 with TRBJ2-1; 11 bases are shared with TRBD2. The CDR3 contains 13 residues. V lost 6 bases and J lost 6; bases outside the gene matches: 2. The germline CDR1 and CDR2 sequences are SGHKS and YYEKEE (reference sequence). This CDR3 reads CASIAGGGNEQFF. The CDR3 DNA reads as TGTGCCAGCATAGCGGGAGGGGGCAATGAGCAGTTCTTC.

The J gene is TRBJ2-5, the V gene TRBV4-1; D gene ambiguous. In germline, CDR1 is MGHRA, CDR2 YSYEKL. This CDR3 region has 14 residues. Trimming shortened V by 1 base and J by 5 bases, and 11 bases separated the two germline ends. The DNA of the CDR3 is TGCGCCAGCAGCCAAGGTCCCCACAAGGAGACCCAGTACTTC. Translated, it gives CASSQGPHKETQYF.

The rearrangement uses TRBV19 and TRBJ2-3; 9 bases match TRBD1. The V gene end was trimmed by 2 bases and the J gene end by 1 base; junction bases not matched to a gene: 7. CDR3 length: 17 amino acids. Germline V lookup: CDR1 LNHDA, CDR2 SQIVND (reference sequence). This CDR3 reads CASSILNRGLRTDTQYF. In DNA form, the CDR3 reads TGTGCCAGTAGTATACTAAACAGGGGGCTCCGCACAGATACGCAGTATTTT.

The chain links TRBV7-8 to TRBJ1-1, with TRBD1 matching over 8 bases. CDR1 is SGHVS and CDR2 is FQNEAQ in the germline V gene. The CDR3 is 17 amino acids. Trimming removed 1 base from V and 4 bases from J; junction bases left unmatched: 11. The CDR3 DNA reads TGTGCCAGCAGCTTAGTCTACCAGGGGGCGTACGGCACTGAAGCTTTCTTT. It translates to CASSLVYQGAYGTEAFF.

This rearrangement joins TRBV10-3 to TRBJ2-1, with 8 bases matching TRBD1. Germline V lookup: CDR1 ENHRY, CDR2 SYGVKD. CDR3 length equals 15 residues. Losses at the gene ends were 6 bases for V and 4 bases for J; bases not matched to a gene: 8. For the CDR3, the DNA is TGTGCCATCAGGGAGGACAGGGAGTCATACAATGAGCAGTTCTTC. Its translation: CAIREDRESYNEQFF.